This T cell receptor (beta chain) appears in the sequencing data of a study of CD8 T cells in Susac syndrome. cDNA came from approximately 0.5 to 1 ug RNA primed by random hexamers. The immunoSEQ assay covered 54 Vbeta and 13 Jbeta segments for CDR3. Each CDR3 protein gets one entry after TCRdb re-called the immunoSEQ multiplex PCR reads with MiXCR. The table records about 300,000 distinct CDR3 sequences, approximately 85% of them present only once. In blood CD8+ and CD4+ T cells, TCR beta underwent sequencing. This CDR3 is built from 16 residues. Trimming pared 6 bases from V and 4 bases from J, leaving 19 bases between.

V usage is TRBV12-3 or TRBV12-4 and J usage is TRBJ1-3; TRBD1 is a possible D gene (6 bases). This receptor was identified in a human donor with multiple sclerosis. Material for sequencing was CD8+ T cells from PBMCs. The CDR3 DNA follows: TGTGCCAGCAGACCGGACAGCGACTCGAGGGGAAACACCATATATTTT. Encoded protein: CASRPDSDSRGNTIYF.